The present T cell receptor beta chain was sequenced within a study of shared T cell receptors in the human thymus. Using immunoSEQ multiplex PCR, the repertoire was profiled, and TCRdb retains in-frame clones only, with some absent. The sample records about 540,000 clones, about 80% being singletons. V was trimmed by 0 bases and J by 12 bases, leaving 16 bases between them. In germline, CDR1 is SGHRS, CDR2 YFSETQ. This CDR3 spans 14 amino acids. These data were likewise used in another study, on human thymus T cells. That study reports: All donors were healthy Finnish infants who were undergoing corrective surgery to treat congenital heart defects. Thymus was obtained from resections taken during corrective heart surgery. Related research described thymic repertoires that were highly overlapping among unrelated individuals.

J is TRBJ2-1 and V is TRBV5-1, with D perhaps matching TRBD2 (5 bases). The sample comprised thymocytes. This receptor was taken from a boy under three years old with a congenital heart defect. The CDR3: CASSLVPDPRVQFF. CDR3 coding DNA: TGCGCCAGCAGCTTGGTCCCGGATCCGAGGGTGCAGTTCTTC.